A single sample gave rise to the 27 T cell receptor beta chains below, sequenced in a study of blood T cells in healthy people across ages. The second PCR ran about 6 to 11 cycles with a sample-barcoded 5' primer and J-beta primers. One entry per CDR3 protein, called by TCRdb with MiXCR from the 5' RACE reads. The sample carries 700,000 to 800,000 distinct CDR3 sequences, about 40% recorded once. Material: blood. The receptors originated from a woman in her sixties or seventies in good health.

The chain couples TRBV7-2 to TRBJ1-6; no reliable D call. Trimming cost V 5 bases and J 3 bases, with 14 bases left between them. The germline CDR1 and CDR2 sequences are SGHTA and FQGNSA. The CDR3 totals 16 residues. The CDR3 region is CASSPGIGIYNSPLHF. As DNA, the CDR3 is TGTGCCAGCAGCCCCGGGATAGGGATCTATAATTCACCCCTCCACTTT.

CDR3 sequence: CSARASGDGADTQYF. The CDR3 DNA sequence: TGCAGTGCTAGAGCCTCGGGTGATGGGGCGGATACGCAGTATTTT. The V and J genes are TRBV20-1 and TRBJ2-3; weak D call: TRBD1 (5 bases). V was pared by 1 base and J by 6 bases, with 17 bases between. Germline assignment: CDR1 DFQATT and CDR2 SNEGSKA (reference sequence). The CDR3 is made up of 15 amino acids.

This clonotype was picked up a small number of times. The gene calls are TRBV11-1 and TRBJ2-3; D may be TRBD1 (6 bases). From germline, CDR1 is SGHAT and CDR2 FQDESV (reference sequence). V shed 4 bases and J shed 3 bases, with 23 bases lying between them. The CDR3 extends over 18 amino acids. The CDR3 DNA reads as TGTGCCAGCAGCTCCGAGTCCGATCTCGGGACATGGACAGATACGCAGTATTTT. Its protein product is CASSSESDLGTWTDTQYF.

V gene TRBV18 combines with J gene TRBJ2-1; D perhaps matches TRBD1 (5 bases). The CDR3 consists of 14 residues. Germline CDR1 KGHSH, CDR2 LQKENI. The V end was cut by 0 bases, the J end by 4 bases, with 7 bases between. The CDR3 here is CASSPPSGYNEQFF. The CDR3 DNA sequence: TGTGCCAGCTCACCACCGTCAGGGTACAATGAGCAGTTCTTC. Drawing the rest from reference TRBV18 and TRBJ2-1, the complete variable domain is NAGVMQNPRHLVRRRGQEARLRCSPMKGHSHVYWYRQLPEEGLKFMVYLQKENIIDESGMPKERFSAEFPKEGPSILRIQQVVRGDSAAYFCASSPPSGYNEQFFGPGTRLTVL.

A word on this clonotype: A much larger clone lies one base from this, so it may be a read error. The genes are TRBV29-1 and TRBJ2-5; the match to TRBD2 covers 7 bases. The CDR3 is made up of 12 amino acids. The V gene end was trimmed by 7 bases and the J gene end by 11 bases; junction bases not matched to a gene: 13. The germline CDR1 and CDR2 sequences are SQVTM and ANQGSEA. CDR3 nucleotide sequence: TGCAGCGGAACAAGGGAGGGTGATGAGCAGTACTTC. The encoded protein is CSGTREGDEQYF.

The chain couples TRBV20-1 to TRBJ2-7; D is undetermined. Germline CDR1 and CDR2: DFQATT and SNEGSKA (reference sequence). Trimming removed 4 bases at V and 2 bases at J, with 12 bases between. This CDR3 region has 13 residues. The CDR3 bases are TGCAGTGCTAACACCGCGAATCCCTACGAGCAGTACTTC. It specifies CSANTANPYEQYF.

With regard to this clonotype: Being one base from a much bigger clone, this may be a read error. This chain joins TRBV12-3 or TRBV12-4 and TRBJ2-3; 10 bases map to TRBD1. CDR3 length: 14 amino acids. The CDR3 bases are TGTGCCGGCAGACCCGGGACAGGGGTGGATACGCAGTATTTT. Translation: CAGRPGTGVDTQYF.

The gene calls are TRBV12-3 or TRBV12-4 and TRBJ1-2; D is unclear. This CDR3 comprises 11 residues. V lost 3 bases and J 4 bases, leaving 3 bases between the germline ends. The CDR3: CASSLRYGYTF. For the CDR3, the DNA is TGTGCCAGCAGTTTGCGCTATGGCTACACCTTC.

This clonotype was detected a few times. The chain recombines TRBV29-1 with TRBJ1-1; perhaps TRBD1 as D (5 bases). Germline values: CDR1 SQVTM, CDR2 ANQGSEA. V lost 5 bases and J lost 0, with 10 bases in between. This CDR3 spans 13 amino acids. The DNA of the CDR3 is TGCAGCGTTTCCAACAGGTTGAACACTGAAGCTTTCTTT. This sequence encodes CSVSNRLNTEAFF.

The chain carries TRBV5-1 and TRBJ2-1; D perhaps matches TRBD2 (5 bases). Trimming took 3 bases from V and 8 from J, leaving 18 bases between them. Looked up from germline, CDR1 is SGHRS and CDR2 is YFSETQ. The CDR3 sequence is 15 residues long. The chain's CDR3 is CASSSDYLLLDEQFF. CDR3 nucleotide sequence: TGCGCCAGCAGCTCCGACTACTTATTACTCGATGAGCAGTTCTTC.

This rearrangement joins TRBV4-3 to TRBJ2-3, with D perhaps TRBD2 (6 bases). V dropped 0 bases and J dropped 3 bases, with 13 bases sitting between them. The germline V gene has CDR1 LGHNA and CDR2 YSLEER. The CDR3 runs to 16 residues. CDR3 protein: CASSQDIAAGTDTQYF. CDR3 nucleotide sequence: TGCGCCAGCAGCCAAGATATTGCGGCGGGAACAGATACGCAGTATTTT.

This clonotype was counted only a few times. The chain carries TRBV2 and TRBJ2-7; TRBD1 aligns across 7 bases. V was pared by 6 bases and J by 6 bases, with 5 bases of the junction left unmatched. The CDR3 is 12 residues long. Per germline, CDR1 SNHLY and CDR2 FYNNEI. The CDR3 loop is CASRTGPREQYF. The CDR3 nucleotides read TGTGCCAGCAGGACAGGGCCCCGCGAGCAGTACTTC.

The chain recombines TRBV29-1 with TRBJ2-3, with TRBD2 identical over 10 bases. Trimming at V came to 1 base and at J to 2 bases, leaving 3 bases not matched to a gene. The germline CDR1 and CDR2 sequences are SQVTM and ANQGSEA. This CDR3 spans 15 amino acids. CDR3: CSVEGTSGTTDTQYF. The DNA for the CDR3 is TGCAGCGTTGAAGGGACTAGCGGTACCACAGATACGCAGTATTTT.

The chain has TRBV19 and TRBJ1-2, with a tentative D call TRBD1 (6 bases). Germline V gene data show CDR1 as LNHDA and CDR2 as SQIVND (reference sequence). V lost 7 bases and J 2 bases, leaving 17 bases between the germline ends. This CDR3 is built from 15 residues. CDR3 nucleotide sequence: TGTGCCAGTATTAAACAACAGGGAGTCAACTATGGCTACACCTTC. It encodes CASIKQQGVNYGYTF.

In its sample, this clonotype was seen once. This rearrangement joins TRBV5-1 to TRBJ2-5; 8 nucleotides agree with TRBD2. V lost 3 bases, J lost 5 bases, and 9 bases stayed unmatched. Germline V CDR1 and CDR2: SGHRS, YFSETQ. The CDR3 totals 15 residues. The CDR3 nucleotides are TGCGCCAGCAGCTCGGAGGGACTAGAAACGGAGACCCAGTACTTC. Protein: CASSSEGLETETQYF.

This clonotype was found many times. This chain links TRBV3-1 with TRBJ2-1; TRBD2 is a possible D gene (7 bases). The CDR3 totals 16 residues. Looked up from germline, CDR1 is LGHDT and CDR2 is YNNKEL (reference sequence). V was pared by 1 base and J by 4 bases, with 14 bases between. CDR3: CASSQVSGGPYNEQFF. The CDR3 bases are TGTGCCAGCAGCCAAGTATCGGGGGGCCCGTACAATGAGCAGTTCTTC.

Notes on this clonotype: The junction differs from germline at one of its ends, possibly a read error. The chain carries TRBV3-1 and TRBJ2-3; perhaps D is TRBD1 or TRBD2 (6 bases each). Germline lookup yields CDR1 LGHDT and CDR2 YNNKEL (reference sequence). The CDR3 is 14 amino acids. The CDR3 coding sequence is TGTGCCTGCAGCACCCGGGGGCGGACAGATACGCAGTATTTT. It translates to CACSTRGRTDTQYF.

The rearrangement joins TRBV5-1 to TRBJ2-1, with D maybe TRBD2 (5 bases). Germline V gives CDR1 SGHRS, CDR2 YFSETQ. The CDR3 is 16 residues long. Trimming shortened V by 1 base and J by 0 bases, and 11 bases separated the two germline ends. In DNA form, the CDR3 reads TGCGCCAGCAGCTTGAGAAGCGGCTACTCCTACAATGAGCAGTTCTTC. This gives the protein CASSLRSGYSYNEQFF. Complete variable domain (other parts from reference TRBV5-1 and TRBJ2-1): KAGVTQTPRYLIKTRGQQVTLSCSPISGHRSVSWYQQTPGQGLQFLFEYFSETQRNKGNFPGRFSGRQFSNSRSEMNVSTLELGDSALYLCASSLRSGYSYNEQFFGPGTRLTVL.

This sequence joins TRBV29-1 and TRBJ2-7; 13 positions agree with TRBD2. The CDR3 consists of 19 residues. From germline, CDR1 is SQVTM and CDR2 ANQGSEA. Trimming took 3 bases from V and 0 from J; bases not matched to a gene: 14. CDR3 protein: CSVEEVFGLAGVSSYEQYF. The CDR3 DNA reads TGCAGCGTTGAGGAGGTTTTTGGACTAGCGGGGGTTAGCTCCTACGAGCAGTACTTC.

In its sample, this clonotype was seen a few times. V gene TRBV30 combines with J gene TRBJ2-1, with TRBD1 matching 10 bases. Germline lookup yields CDR1 GTSNPN and CDR2 SVGIG (reference sequence). The CDR3 has 13 residues. V was clipped by 8 bases and J by 3 bases; unmatched bases: 4. Written as DNA, the CDR3 is TGTGCCGGAGGACAGGGGGGCTACAATGAGCAGTTCTTC. As protein: CAGGQGGYNEQFF.

V usage is TRBV6-6 and J usage is TRBJ1-4; TRBD1 agrees at 9 bases. Germline CDR1 reads MNHNY; CDR2 reads SVGAGI (reference sequence). Unmatched junction bases numbered 4, after V lost 2 bases and J lost 6 bases. The CDR3 length is 15 residues. CDR3 sequence: CASSYPGQGDEKLFF. CDR3 nucleotide sequence: TGTGCCAGCAGTTACCCGGGACAGGGTGATGAAAAACTGTTTTTT.

This clonotype came up a few times. The chain couples TRBV29-1 to TRBJ1-1, with D perhaps TRBD1 (5 bases). The CDR3 extends over 16 amino acids. V was trimmed by 5 bases and J by 4 bases, leaving 23 bases between them. Per germline, CDR1 SQVTM and CDR2 ANQGSEA. The CDR3 nucleotides read TGCAGCGTTACTGACCGGGGCAGAATTGTGGGCACTGAAGCTTTCTTT. Amino acids: CSVTDRGRIVGTEAFF.

The chain couples TRBV3-1 to TRBJ2-1; tentative D call: TRBD2 (5 bases). Per germline, CDR1 LGHDT and CDR2 YNNKEL (reference sequence). V lost 4 bases and J 6 bases, leaving 10 bases between the germline ends. This CDR3 region has 13 residues. CDR3 sequence: CASSPTIFNEQFF. DNA of the CDR3: TGTGCCAGCAGCCCGACTATTTTCAATGAGCAGTTCTTC.

The chain couples TRBV5-1 to TRBJ1-4, with 8 bases matching TRBD1. The germline V gene encodes CDR1 SGHRS and CDR2 YFSETQ. This CDR3 is 16 amino acids long. V trimming: 5 bases; J trimming: 0 bases; junction bases outside the gene matches: 6. CDR3 amino acids: CASRTGAEPTNEKLFF. In nucleotides, the CDR3 is TGCGCCAGCAGGACAGGGGCCGAACCAACTAATGAAAAACTGTTTTTT.

Ten or more counts support this clonotype. The CDR3 loop is CSATSQGATYEQYF. DNA for the CDR3: TGCAGCGCCACGTCTCAGGGGGCCACCTACGAGCAGTACTTC. The chain joins TRBV29-1 to TRBJ2-7; TRBD1 aligns across 8 bases. V shed 7 bases, J shed 2 bases, and the junction held 10 bases outside the gene matches. Germline V lookup: CDR1 SQVTM, CDR2 ANQGSEA. This CDR3 has 14 amino acids.

This clonotype has more than one count but fewer than ten. V gene TRBV6-1 combines with J gene TRBJ2-1, with 9 nucleotides matching TRBD1. The trim removed 6 bases at V and 0 bases at J, leaving 9 bases unmatched. The germline V gene encodes CDR1 MNHNS and CDR2 SASEGT. There are 17 residues in the CDR3. In DNA, the CDR3 is TGTGCCAGCAGCCCGACAGGGGGAAGGGGCTCCTACAATGAGCAGTTCTTC. Protein sequence: CASSPTGGRGSYNEQFF.

The gene calls are TRBV19 and TRBJ2-5, with D unresolved. Germline V gene lookup returns CDR1 LNHDA and CDR2 SQIVND (reference sequence). This CDR3 has 13 amino acids. Trimming took off 2 bases at V and 11 bases at J, with 15 bases between the two ends. The CDR3 is CASSITGYNVQYF. The DNA for the CDR3 is TGTGCCAGTAGTATAACGGGTTACAATGTGCAGTACTTC.